The clone carrying this TCR beta chain was counted many times. CDR3 size: 12 residues. Trimming stripped 3 bases from V and 6 bases from J, with 6 bases between. Germline V gives CDR1 LNHDA, CDR2 SQIVND (reference sequence). This record belongs to a study of blood T cells in healthy people across ages. A second about 7 to 11 cycle PCR used barcoded and J-beta primers. TCRdb fed the 5' RACE reads into MiXCR, producing one record per CDR3 protein. The sample has approximately 1.5 million distinct CDR3 sequences; 35% to 45% are singletons. The sample comprised blood. This clonotype was obtained from a woman aged 18-29 years in good health. The rearrangement uses TRBV19 and TRBJ2-1; D gene unclear. The CDR3 nucleotides read TGTGCCAGTAGTATTGAGGTCAATGAGCAGTTCTTC. Translation gives CASSIEVNEQFF. Looking up the rest from reference TRBV19 and TRBJ2-1 gives the full variable domain: DGGITQSPKYLFRKEGQNVTLSCEQNLNHDAMYWYRQDPGQGLRLIYYSQIVNDFQKGDIAEGYSVSREKKESFPLTVTSAQKNPTAFYLCASSIEVNEQFFGPGTRLTVL.